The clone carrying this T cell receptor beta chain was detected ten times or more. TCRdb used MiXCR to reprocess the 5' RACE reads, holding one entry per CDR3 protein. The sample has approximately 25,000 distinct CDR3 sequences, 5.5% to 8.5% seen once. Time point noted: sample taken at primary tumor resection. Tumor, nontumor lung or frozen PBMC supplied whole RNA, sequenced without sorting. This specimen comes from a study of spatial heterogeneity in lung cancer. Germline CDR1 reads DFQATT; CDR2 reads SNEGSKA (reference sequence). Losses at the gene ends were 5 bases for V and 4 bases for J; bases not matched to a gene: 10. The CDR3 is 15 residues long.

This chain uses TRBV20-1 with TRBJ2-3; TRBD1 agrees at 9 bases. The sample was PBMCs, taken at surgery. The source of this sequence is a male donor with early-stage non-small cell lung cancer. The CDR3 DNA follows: TGCAGTGCTGAGTTTCCGGGACAGGGTTCAGATACGCAGTATTTT. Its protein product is CSAEFPGQGSDTQYF.